This entry describes one T cell receptor beta chain. The antigen is undetermined. PCR primers comprised 60 Vbeta and 13 Jbeta primers. Under the authors' procedure: Later analysis identified some 88 million unique TCR beta chains, 9 million to 12 million shared. The data were produced by immunoSEQ multiplex PCR, yet TCRdb's version contains in-frame clones alone and is incomplete. V and J calls and clone size come straight from that table; D and trimming were deduced from the DNA. The data hold some 150,000 clones, with approximately 84% observed a single time. The data were taken from a study of cytomegalovirus exposure and HLA in healthy donors. Study observations and caveats: 87-base-pair reads could not separate some V segments, including TRBV6-2 and TRBV6-3. Later, an analysis showed that TCR beta chains associated with HLA were more clonally expanded than others that were equally common.

Each donor's status was that of a healthy bone marrow donor. CDR1 MNHEY and CDR2 SVGAGI come from the germline V gene. J gave up 4 bases and V 6 bases, and 9 bases lay outside the gene matches. This CDR3 has 15 amino acids. Sequencing was performed on PBMCs. This receptor was obtained from a woman aged 40 to 50 in good health and CMV-seronegative. This chain links TRBV6-5 with TRBJ2-1; 7 nucleotides align to TRBD2. In DNA, the CDR3 is TGTGCCAGCAGCTCCCGAGGGAGGGTGTACAATGAGCAGTTCTTC. This codes for CASSSRGRVYNEQFF.